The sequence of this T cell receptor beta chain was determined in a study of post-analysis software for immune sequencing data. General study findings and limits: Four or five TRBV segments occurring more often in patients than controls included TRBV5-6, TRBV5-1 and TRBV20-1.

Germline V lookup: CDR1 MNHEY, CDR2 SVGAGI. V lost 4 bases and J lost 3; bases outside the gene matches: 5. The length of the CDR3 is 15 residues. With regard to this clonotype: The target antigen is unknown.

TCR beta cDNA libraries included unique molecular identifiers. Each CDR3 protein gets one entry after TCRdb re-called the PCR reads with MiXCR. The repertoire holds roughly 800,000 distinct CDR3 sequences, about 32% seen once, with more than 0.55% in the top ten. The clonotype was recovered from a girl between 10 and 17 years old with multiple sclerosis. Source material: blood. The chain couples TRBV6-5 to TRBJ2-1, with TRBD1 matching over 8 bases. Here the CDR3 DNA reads TGTGCCAGCAGTTGGGGACAGGTTAACTACAATGAGCAGTTCTTC. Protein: CASSWGQVNYNEQFF.